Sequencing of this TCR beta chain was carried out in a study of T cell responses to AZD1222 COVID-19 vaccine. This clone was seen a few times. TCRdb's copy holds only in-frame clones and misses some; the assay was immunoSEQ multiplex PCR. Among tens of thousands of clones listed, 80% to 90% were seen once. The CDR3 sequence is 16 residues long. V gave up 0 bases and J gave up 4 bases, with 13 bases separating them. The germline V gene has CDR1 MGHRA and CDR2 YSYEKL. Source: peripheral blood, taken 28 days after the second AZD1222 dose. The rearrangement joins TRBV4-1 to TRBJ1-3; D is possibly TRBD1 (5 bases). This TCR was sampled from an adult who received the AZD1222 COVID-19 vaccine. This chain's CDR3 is CASSQEVGARGNTIYF. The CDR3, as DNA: TGCGCCAGCAGCCAAGAGGTAGGGGCGCGAGGAAACACCATATATTTT.